This TCR beta chain was observed in a study of shared clonotypes between healthy human individuals. As for the study in general: The study used three CD4 naive, three CD4 memory, two CD8 naive and one CD8 memory plate per donor.

The table came from immunoSEQ multiplex PCR; TCRdb's copy has only in-frame clones and leaves some out. There are about 2 million clones in the sample; 85% to 95% occur only once, and 0.13% lies in the top ten. V was trimmed by 6 bases and J by 2 bases, leaving 5 bases between them. Germline CDR1 MNHNY, CDR2 SVGAGI (reference sequence). This CDR3 is built from 11 residues. This clone has a single count. Antigen: not known. Other DNA sequences in the same sample also yield this CDR3. Findings of the study overall: Investigators collected only blood, and repertoires in tissues likely differ.

The material sequenced was naive CD4+ T cells sorted from blood. Specified subset: CD45RA+ positively selected. This chain uses TRBV6-6 with TRBJ2-7; tentative D call: TRBD1 (5 bases). The TCR sequence derives from a man aged 18 to 29 in good health. Here the CDR3 reads CASSRAYEQYF. The CDR3 coding sequence is TGTGCCAGCAGCAGGGCCTACGAGCAGTACTTC.